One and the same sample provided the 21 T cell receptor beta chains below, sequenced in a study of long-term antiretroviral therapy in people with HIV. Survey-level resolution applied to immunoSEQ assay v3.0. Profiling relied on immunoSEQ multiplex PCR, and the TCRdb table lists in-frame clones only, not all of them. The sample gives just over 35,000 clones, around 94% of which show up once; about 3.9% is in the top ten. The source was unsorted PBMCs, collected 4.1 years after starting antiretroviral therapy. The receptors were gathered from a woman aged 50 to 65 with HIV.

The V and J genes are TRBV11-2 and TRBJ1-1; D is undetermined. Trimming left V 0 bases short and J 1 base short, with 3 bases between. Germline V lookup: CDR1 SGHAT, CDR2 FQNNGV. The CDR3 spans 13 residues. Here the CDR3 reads CASSLEENTEAFF. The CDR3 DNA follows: TGTGCCAGCAGCTTAGAGGAGAACACTGAAGCTTTCTTT.

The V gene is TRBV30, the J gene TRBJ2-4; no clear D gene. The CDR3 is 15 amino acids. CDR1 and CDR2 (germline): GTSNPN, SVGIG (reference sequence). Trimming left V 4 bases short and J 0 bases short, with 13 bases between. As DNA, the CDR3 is TGTGCCTGGATAGGGCAGCCCTTAGCCAAAAACATTCAGTACTTC. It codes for CAWIGQPLAKNIQYF. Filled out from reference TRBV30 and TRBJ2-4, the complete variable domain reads SQTIHQWPATLVQPVGSPLSLECTVEGTSNPNLYWYRQAAGRGLQLLFYSVGIGQISSEVPQNLSASRPQDRQFILSSKKLLLSDSGFYLCAWIGQPLAKNIQYFGAGTRLSVL.

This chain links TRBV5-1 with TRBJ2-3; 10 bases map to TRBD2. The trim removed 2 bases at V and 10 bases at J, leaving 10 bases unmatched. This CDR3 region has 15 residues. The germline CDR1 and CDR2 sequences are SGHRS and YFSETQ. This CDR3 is CASSLSERGGDAQYF. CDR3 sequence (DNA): TGCGCCAGCAGCTTATCAGAGCGGGGGGGTGACGCGCAGTATTTT.

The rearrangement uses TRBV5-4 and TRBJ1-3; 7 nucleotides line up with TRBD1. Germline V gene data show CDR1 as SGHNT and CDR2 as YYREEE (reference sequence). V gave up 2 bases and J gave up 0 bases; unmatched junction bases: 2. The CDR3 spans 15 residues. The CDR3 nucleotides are TGTGCCAGCAGCTTCACAGGGGACTCTGGAAACACCATATATTTT. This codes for CASSFTGDSGNTIYF.

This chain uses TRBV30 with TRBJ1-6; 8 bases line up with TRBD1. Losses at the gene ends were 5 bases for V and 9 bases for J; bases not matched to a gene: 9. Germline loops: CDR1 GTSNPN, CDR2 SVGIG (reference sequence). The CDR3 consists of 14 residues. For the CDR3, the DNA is TGTGCCTGGGGGGTTGGGACAGGAGGTTCACCCCTCCACTTT. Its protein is CAWGVGTGGSPLHF.

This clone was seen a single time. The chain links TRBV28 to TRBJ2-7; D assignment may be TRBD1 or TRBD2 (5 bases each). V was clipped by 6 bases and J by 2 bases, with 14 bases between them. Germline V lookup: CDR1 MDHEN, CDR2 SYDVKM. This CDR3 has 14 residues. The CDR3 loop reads CASRGDGITYEQYF. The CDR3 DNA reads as TGTGCCAGCAGGGGGGACGGAATTACCTACGAGCAGTACTTC.

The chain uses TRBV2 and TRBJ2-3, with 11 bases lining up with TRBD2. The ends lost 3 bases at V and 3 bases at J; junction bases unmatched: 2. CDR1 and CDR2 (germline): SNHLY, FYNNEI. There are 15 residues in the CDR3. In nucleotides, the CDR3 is TGTGCCAGCAGTGATTCTAGCGGGGGGACAGATACGCAGTATTTT. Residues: CASSDSSGGTDTQYF.

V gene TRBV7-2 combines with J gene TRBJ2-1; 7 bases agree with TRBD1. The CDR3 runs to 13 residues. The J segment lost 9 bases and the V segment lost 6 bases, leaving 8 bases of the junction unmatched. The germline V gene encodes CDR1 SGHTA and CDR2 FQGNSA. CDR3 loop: CASRLQGSGEQFF. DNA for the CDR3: TGTGCCAGCAGACTACAGGGGTCGGGTGAGCAGTTCTTC.

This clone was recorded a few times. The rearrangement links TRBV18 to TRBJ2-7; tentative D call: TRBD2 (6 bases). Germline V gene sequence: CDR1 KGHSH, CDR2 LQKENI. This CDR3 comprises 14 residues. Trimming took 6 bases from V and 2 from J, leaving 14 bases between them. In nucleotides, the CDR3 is TGTGCCAGCTCTACGACTAGGGAAGCCTACGAGCAGTACTTC. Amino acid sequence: CASSTTREAYEQYF.

CDR3 in DNA: TGTGCCAGCAGCTCCGGGGCGGGCACTGAAGCTTTCTTT. The encoded protein is CASSSGAGTEAFF. The rearrangement uses TRBV7-9 and TRBJ1-1, with a possible D match to TRBD1 (5 bases). Trimming removed 4 bases at V and 4 bases at J, with 10 bases between. CDR1 and CDR2 (germline): SEHNR, FQNEAQ (reference sequence). This CDR3 has 13 amino acids. The whole variable domain, filled in from reference TRBV7-9 and TRBJ1-1, reads DTGVSQNPRHKITKRGQNVTFRCDPISEHNRLYWYRQTLGQGPEFLTYFQNEAQLEKSRLLSDRFSAERPKGSFSTLEIQRTEQGDSAMYLCASSSGAGTEAFFGQGTRLTVV.

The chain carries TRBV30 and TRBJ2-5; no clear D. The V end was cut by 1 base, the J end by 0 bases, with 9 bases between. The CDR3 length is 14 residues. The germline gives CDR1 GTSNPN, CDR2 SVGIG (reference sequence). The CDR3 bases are TGTGCCTGGAGTGGACACACGTACCAAGAGACCCAGTACTTC. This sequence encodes CAWSGHTYQETQYF.

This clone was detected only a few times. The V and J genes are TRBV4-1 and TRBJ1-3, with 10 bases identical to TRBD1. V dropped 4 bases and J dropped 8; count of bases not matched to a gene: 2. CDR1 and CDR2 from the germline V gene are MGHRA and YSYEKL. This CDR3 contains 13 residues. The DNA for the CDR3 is TGCGCCAGCAGCCGCGGGACAGGGGACACCATATATTTT. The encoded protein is CASSRGTGDTIYF.

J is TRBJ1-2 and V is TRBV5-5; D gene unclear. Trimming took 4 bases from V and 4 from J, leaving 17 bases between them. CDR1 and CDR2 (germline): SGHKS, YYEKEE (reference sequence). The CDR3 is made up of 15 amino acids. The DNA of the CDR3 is TGTGCCAGCAGCCCCCTCCCAGCGTTTCGCTATGGCTACACCTTC. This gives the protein CASSPLPAFRYGYTF.

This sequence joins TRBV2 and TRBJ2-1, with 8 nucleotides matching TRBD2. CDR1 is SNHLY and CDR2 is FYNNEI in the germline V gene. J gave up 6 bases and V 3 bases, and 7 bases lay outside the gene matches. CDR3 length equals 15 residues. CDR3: CASSEVGGGINEQFF. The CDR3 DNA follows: TGTGCCAGCAGTGAGGTTGGCGGGGGGATCAATGAGCAGTTCTTC. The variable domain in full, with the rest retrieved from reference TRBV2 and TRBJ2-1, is EPEVTQTPSHQVTQMGQEVILRCVPISNHLYFYWYRQILGQKVEFLVSFYNNEISEKSEIFDDQFSVERPDGSNFTLKIRSTKLEDSAMYFCASSEVGGGINEQFFGPGTRLTVL.

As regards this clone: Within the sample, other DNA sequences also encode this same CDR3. In DNA form, the CDR3 reads TGCGCCAGCAGCTTGGGCGGGGGCGAGACCCAGTACTTC. This gives the protein CASSLGGGETQYF. This chain uses TRBV5-1 with TRBJ2-5, with a possible D match to TRBD2 (7 bases). The CDR3 extends over 13 amino acids. Germline V gene lookup returns CDR1 SGHRS and CDR2 YFSETQ. V lost 0 bases and J 5 bases, leaving 8 bases between the germline ends. Together with reference TRBV5-1 and TRBJ2-5, the CDR3 gives the full variable domain: KAGVTQTPRYLIKTRGQQVTLSCSPISGHRSVSWYQQTPGQGLQFLFEYFSETQRNKGNFPGRFSGRQFSNSRSEMNVSTLELGDSALYLCASSLGGGETQYFGPGTRLLVL.

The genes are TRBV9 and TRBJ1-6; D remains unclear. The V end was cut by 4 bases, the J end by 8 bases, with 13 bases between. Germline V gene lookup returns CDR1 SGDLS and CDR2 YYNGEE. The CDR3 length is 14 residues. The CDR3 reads CASSLSGGDSPLHF. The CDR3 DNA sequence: TGTGCCAGCAGCTTAAGTGGCGGGGATTCACCCCTCCACTTT. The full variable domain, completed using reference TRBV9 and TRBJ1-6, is DSGVTQTPKHLITATGQRVTLRCSPRSGDLSVYWYQQSLDQGLQFLIQYYNGEERAKGNILERFSAQQFPDLHSELNLSSLELGDSALYFCASSLSGGDSPLHFGNGTRLTVT.

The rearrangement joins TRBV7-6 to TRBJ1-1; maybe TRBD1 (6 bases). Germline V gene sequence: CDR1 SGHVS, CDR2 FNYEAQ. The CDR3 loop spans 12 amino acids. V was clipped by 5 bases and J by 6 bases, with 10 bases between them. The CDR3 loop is CASSASGAEAFF. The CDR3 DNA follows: TGTGCCAGCAGCGCCTCAGGGGCTGAAGCTTTCTTT.

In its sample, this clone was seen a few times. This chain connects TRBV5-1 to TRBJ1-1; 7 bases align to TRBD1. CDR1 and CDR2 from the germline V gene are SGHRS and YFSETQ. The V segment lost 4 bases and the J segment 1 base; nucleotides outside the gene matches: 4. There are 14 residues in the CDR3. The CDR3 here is CASSPGQPNTEAFF. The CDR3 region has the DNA TGCGCCAGCAGCCCGGGACAGCCGAACACTGAAGCTTTCTTT. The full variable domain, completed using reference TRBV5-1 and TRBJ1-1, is KAGVTQTPRYLIKTRGQQVTLSCSPISGHRSVSWYQQTPGQGLQFLFEYFSETQRNKGNFPGRFSGRQFSNSRSEMNVSTLELGDSALYLCASSPGQPNTEAFFGQGTRLTVV.

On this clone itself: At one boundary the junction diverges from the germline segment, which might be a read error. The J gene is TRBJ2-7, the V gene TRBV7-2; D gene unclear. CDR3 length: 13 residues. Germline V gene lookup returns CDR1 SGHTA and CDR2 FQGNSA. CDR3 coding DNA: TGTGCCAGCAGTTTAGGGCCGGGTACCGTGCAGTACTTC. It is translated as CASSLGPGTVQYF.

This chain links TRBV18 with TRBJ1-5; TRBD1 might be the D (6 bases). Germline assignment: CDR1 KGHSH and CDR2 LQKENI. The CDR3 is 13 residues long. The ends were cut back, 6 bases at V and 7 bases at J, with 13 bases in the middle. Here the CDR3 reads CASSQGFGQPQHF. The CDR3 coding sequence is TGTGCCAGCTCGCAGGGGTTTGGACAGCCCCAGCATTTT.

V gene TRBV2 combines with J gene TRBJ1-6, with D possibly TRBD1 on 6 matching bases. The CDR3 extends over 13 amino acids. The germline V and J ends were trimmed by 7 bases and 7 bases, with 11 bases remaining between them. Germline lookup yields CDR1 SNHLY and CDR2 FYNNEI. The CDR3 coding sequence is TGTGCCAGCATGAGGGACAAAAATTCACCCCTCCACTTT. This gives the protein CASMRDKNSPLHF.